The source of this T cell receptor (beta chain) is a study of human T cells and chemical hapten exposure. Study-wide context: It was small differences in pooled library volume that mainly caused per-sample TCR yields to vary.

V lost 8 bases to trimming and J lost 5 bases; unmatched junction nucleotides: 8. This CDR3 comprises 13 residues. From germline, CDR1 is MDHEN and CDR2 SYDVKM. The sample's time point: patch test 1, 2 weeks after DPC sensitization. This sample's treatment: therapeutic diphenylcyclopropenone sensitization with weekly scalp DPC. Unfractionated whole blood served as the source for total RNA extraction. Unique molecular identifiers were affixed to discrete cDNA molecules within the library. From the RACE reads, TCRdb called clonotypes with MiXCR, one entry per CDR3 protein. This sample has 74,000 or so distinct CDR3 sequences; 10% to 15% occur once, and the top ten carry roughly 3.6%. There are a few counts of this clonotype.

The sample was whole blood, taken in connection with sensitization to the hapten diphenylcyclopropenone (DPC). This receptor was obtained from a woman in her sixties with alopecia areata. Some clones in this sample may be carry-over from other donors' samples. The rearrangement links TRBV28 to TRBJ1-2; 7 bases are shared with TRBD1. CDR3 region: CASRKDRPYGYTF. The CDR3 region has the DNA TGTGCCAGCCGAAAGGACAGGCCTTATGGCTACACCTTC.